The 6 T cell receptor beta chains below all came from one sample that was sequenced in a study of shared clonotypes between healthy human individuals. Naivety among CD8 cells was defined by CD45RO negativity and positive CCR7 selection, thereby excluding terminally differentiated effector memory CD45RA+ cells. Method: immunoSEQ multiplex PCR; TCRdb's copy keeps in-frame clones and lacks some. The sample yields hundreds of thousands of clones, roughly 98% seen once. The sample comprised naive CD8+ T cells sorted from blood. Every receptor here comes from a man under 40 in good health.

This clone was observed once. The chain joins TRBV28 to TRBJ1-2, with TRBD1 as a possible D gene (5 bases). The length of the CDR3 is 13 residues. Trimming left V 6 bases short and J 8 bases short, with 16 bases between. CDR1 and CDR2 (germline): MDHEN, SYDVKM. The CDR3 DNA reads TGTGCCAGCAGAGTTACCGGGGGAAGAGGCTACACCTTC. Translated, it gives CASRVTGGRGYTF.

The V call is TRBV11-1, the J call TRBJ2-7; D gene uncertain. The CDR3 totals 12 residues. With 3 bases removed from V and 1 base from J, the gap between germline ends came to 4 bases. Germline V gives CDR1 SGHAT, CDR2 FQDESV (reference sequence). Written as DNA, the CDR3 is TGTGCCAGCAGCTTTCGTTCCTACGAGCAGTACTTC. Protein product: CASSFRSYEQYF. Full variable domain (rest looked up from reference TRBV11-1 and TRBJ2-7): EAEVAQSPRYKITEKSQAVAFWCDPISGHATLYWYRQILGQGPELLVQFQDESVVDDSQLPKDRFSAERLKGVDSTLKIQPAELGDSAMYLCASSFRSYEQYFGPGTRLTVT.

The chain has TRBV7-2 and TRBJ1-1; D might be TRBD1 (6 bases). The CDR3 has 14 amino acids. Trimming removed 2 bases at V and 3 bases at J, with 10 bases between. The germline gives CDR1 SGHTA, CDR2 FQGNSA. The CDR3 sequence is CASSLYREDTEAFF. The CDR3 coding sequence is TGTGCCAGCAGCTTATACAGGGAGGACACTGAAGCTTTCTTT. The full variable domain, completed using reference TRBV7-2 and TRBJ1-1, is GAGVSQSPSNKVTEKGKDVELRCDPISGHTALYWYRQSLGQGLEFLIYFQGNSAPDKSGLPSDRFSAERTGGSVSTLTIQRTQQEDSAVYLCASSLYREDTEAFFGQGTRLTVV.

V gene TRBV4-1 combines with J gene TRBJ1-1; no clear D. The ends were cut back, 4 bases at V and 5 bases at J, with 11 bases in the middle. The CDR3 contains 13 residues. Germline CDR1 MGHRA, CDR2 YSYEKL. The CDR3 region is CASSPPGGTEAFF. For the CDR3, the DNA is TGCGCCAGCAGCCCTCCCGGAGGTACTGAAGCTTTCTTT.

The gene calls are TRBV5-4 and TRBJ2-7; 7 bases align to TRBD2. The CDR3 length is 14 residues. Germline V gene sequence: CDR1 SGHNT, CDR2 YYREEE (reference sequence). V shed 2 bases, J shed 2 bases, and the junction held 4 bases outside the gene matches. In DNA form, the CDR3 reads TGTGCCAGCAGCTTCGGGGGAGGGCCCTACGAGCAGTACTTC. This encodes CASSFGGGPYEQYF.

The chain couples TRBV9 to TRBJ1-5; 7 positions agree with TRBD1. The CDR3 is made up of 14 amino acids. CDR1 is SGDLS and CDR2 is YYNGEE in the germline V gene. V lost 4 bases to trimming and J lost 1 base; unmatched junction nucleotides: 2. The CDR3 loop reads CASSPGQSNQPQHF. DNA of the CDR3: TGTGCCAGCAGCCCGGGACAGAGCAATCAGCCCCAGCATTTT.